This TCR beta chain was found in a study of blood T cell repertoires in COVID-19 (TCRdb year 2020). Concerning the study at large: Samples from collaborators originated in the United States, Italy and Spain and spanned both the acute and convalescent phases of COVID-19. The material from the prospective study consisted of cDNA or gDNA derived from T cells, B-cell-depleted T cells, or PBMCs. The dataset comprised deeply sampled blood TCRbeta repertoires from subjects exposed to, actively infected with, or recovered from COVID-19. The repertoires were made available in a free public database intended to serve as a resource for research on the immune response to SARS-CoV-2. The samples were drawn from the first 160 participants of the ongoing ImmuneRACE study and from some 1,300 subjects provided by 6 global collaborators. The sample metadata nearly always contained a de-identified subject ID, COVID-19 status, age in years and sex. Where available, HLA class I and class II types were taken from metadata supplied by the sample provider and were not determined by assay-based typing. Study-level results and caveats: Clinical and demographic metadata were provided uncurated, with the amount varying by source and participant.

In the prospective study, participants were roughly 18 to 95 years old, resided in about two dozen geographic areas of the United States, and were enrolled through a virtual design. To assign participants to cohorts, the prospective study relied on clinical history that participants themselves reported in a screening survey and a study questionnaire. ImmuneRACE Cohort 3 recovered participants were defined by two consecutive negative NP/OP PCR tests, healthcare professional clearance, or symptom resolution. Each participant in the prospective study had whole blood, serum and a nasopharyngeal or oropharyngeal swab collected by mobile phlebotomists. Over a roughly 2-month period, participants in the prospective study had the option of providing additional blood draws and questionnaires. Before DNA extraction, prospective study blood samples were shipped either frozen or at room temperature. TCRbeta CDR3 regions were amplified from genomic DNA by means of the immunoSEQ Assay, a bias-controlled multiplex PCR. The original methods were these. Within the assay, amplification of reference gene primers was used to estimate how many nucleated cells each sample contained. To quantify the absolute abundance of each unique TCRbeta CDR3 rearrangement, sequence reads were collapsed and filtered. For each sample, productive Simpson clonality was calculated by taking the square root of Simpson's diversity index across productive rearrangements. TCRdb retrieved this table from immuneACCESS and kept in-frame rearrangements only. Not all clones are present; in checked studies, unresolved V genes account for under half, and no reason is known for the remainder. Clone size and V and J calls were adopted from that table, with D and trimming inferred from the DNA. The sample profile shows about 500,000 clones; roughly nine tenths of them were found once. The biggest ten clones account for 0.7% of the sample.

V loses 4 bases at its end and J loses 7 bases; junction bases beyond the gene matches: 8. In the germline V gene, CDR1 corresponds to SGHRS and CDR2 to YFSETQ. From the cysteine through the phenylalanine, the CDR3 covers 16 amino acids. Just CDR3 DNA is preserved here, 48 bases in frame from base 1. Turning to this clone: Its antigen has not been determined. Qualities for individual bases were not recorded, and no much larger clone is one base off.

This receptor chain uses TRBV5-1 and TRBJ1-6, with 10 middle bases fitting TRBD1. Sequencing was carried out using PBMCs or T cells enriched from blood (not recorded which). This receptor was identified in a young woman who had recovered from COVID-19. The sequenced DNA is TGCGCCAGCAGCCGGACAGGGGGTCTTCAGAATTCACCCCTCCACTTT. This codes for CASSRTGGLQNSPLHF. Reference TRBV5-1 and TRBJ1-6 proteins supply the regions before and after the CDR3; the full variable domain is: KAGVTQTPRYLIKTRGQQVTLSCSPISGHRSVSWYQQTPGQGLQFLFEYFSETQRNKGNFPGRFSGRQFSNSRSEMNVSTLELGDSALYLCASSRTGGLQNSPLHFGNGTRLTVT.